The clone carrying this T cell receptor (beta chain) was counted only a few times. What it binds is not known. Its ends do not fully match the called genes, so a read error is possible. The CDR3 is made up of 15 amino acids. CDR1 and CDR2 from the germline V gene are SSHAT and FNYEAQ (reference sequence). The sample belongs to a study of T-cell memory formation after mild COVID-19. For the study at large: The two donors had largely donor-specific TCR clusters. Study-wide results and caveats: Memory from before infection featured some responding clones, which suggests cross-reactive memory joined. Day 15 to 85 contracting clones showed balanced CD4/CD8; day 15 to 37 expanders favored CD4+. Largely, contracting CD4+ clones fell within CM and EM, and contracting CD8+ clones within EMRA.

From the 5' RACE reads, TCRdb called clonotypes with MiXCR, one entry per CDR3 protein. The sample holds 550,000 to 600,000 distinct CDR3 sequences, around a sixth seen once. The specimen sequenced was PBMCs or a T cell subset sorted from them (not recorded which). The sequence was obtained from an adult woman who had mild COVID-19 (a few samples of this study predate the infection). Cell type and time point are not known. V and J are TRBV7-7 and TRBJ2-1, with D uncertain. Here the CDR3 DNA reads TGTGCTAGCAGCTCCATTAAGCGCCACGGCAATGAGCAGTTCTTC. Its translation is CASSSIKRHGNEQFF.